This TCR beta chain was sequenced for a study of OX40 agonist ivuxolimab in advanced cancers. The wider study: Ivuxolimab, an antibody that agonizes OX40 (CD134), was administered to the patients.

Blood draws occurred at baseline, cycle 4 day 1, and cycle 7 day 1. This clone is a singleton in its sample. Clones were read by immunoSEQ multiplex PCR, and TCRdb kept only the in-frame ones, dropping some. The table has approximately 74,000 clones, around nine tenths seen once. The CDR3 runs 14 residues. Per the germline V gene, CDR1 is MNHEY and CDR2 is SMNVEV (reference sequence). V lost 3 bases, J lost 4 bases, and 3 bases stayed unmatched. The sequences come from CD4+ or CD8+ T cells sorted from blood, collected in a trial of the OX40 agonist ivuxolimab. The clonotype comes from an adult with an advanced solid tumor such as melanoma, head and neck, liver or kidney cancer. V and J are TRBV27 and TRBJ1-5; 7 bases map to TRBD1. The CDR3 region has the DNA TGTGCCAGCAGTTTCAGGGGGGGTAATCAGCCCCAGCATTTT. Its protein product is CASSFRGGNQPQHF.